This T cell receptor beta chain derives from a study of blood T cell repertoires in COVID-19. Overall study: The study drew acute and convalescent COVID-19 samples from the United States, Italy and Spain. In each case, the material was cDNA or gDNA derived from T cells, B-cell-depleted T cells, or PBMCs.

CDR3 length equals 15 residues. CDR1 is LNHNV and CDR2 is YYDKDF in the germline V gene (reference sequence). V was pared by 6 bases and J by 11 bases, with 11 bases of the junction left unmatched. This clone was seen once. Per the original data handling: Amplification of reference gene primers provided the estimated nucleated cell counts. Using immunoSEQ multiplex PCR, the repertoire was profiled, and TCRdb retains in-frame clones only, with some absent. The DNA gave D and trimming, while V, J and clone size come from that table. The sample has about 55,000 clones; roughly 80% are singletons. The clonotype comes from a human donor in a cohort sampled during active or convalescent COVID-19. This chain joins TRBV15 and TRBJ1-5, with 12 positions matching TRBD1. The sequenced material came from peripheral blood. Here the CDR3 reads CATSRDRGPLVAQHF. The CDR3 DNA reads TGTGCCACCAGTAGGGACAGGGGGCCCCTGGTAGCCCAGCATTTT.